This TCR beta chain originates from a study of CD8 T cells in Susac syndrome. With random hexamers, 0.5 to 1 ug RNA was reverse transcribed. TCRdb fed the immunoSEQ multiplex PCR reads into MiXCR, producing one record per CDR3 protein. The sample records around 150,000 distinct CDR3 sequences, roughly 94% being singletons. This CDR3 region has 13 residues. Germline V lookup: CDR1 SGHDN, CDR2 FVKESK. V shed 4 bases and J shed 5 bases, with 12 bases lying between them. This clonotype was observed once. TEMRA cells were FACS-enriched, and CD8+ and CD4+ T cells were isolated negatively. This clonotype originated in a human donor with Susac syndrome. The sequenced sample consisted of CD8+ T cells from PBMCs. The rearrangement uses TRBV14 and TRBJ2-7, with D unclear. In DNA form, the CDR3 reads TGTGCCAGCAGCCCGCCGGCAGTCCACGAGCAGTACTTC. This gives the protein CASSPPAVHEQYF.